This T cell receptor (beta chain) was sequenced in a study of radiation and T cells in renal cell carcinoma. Clones were read by immunoSEQ multiplex PCR, and TCRdb kept only the in-frame ones, dropping some. This table holds about 49,000 clones, around three quarters found once. In its sample, this clone is large. Germline V lookup: CDR1 SGHNT, CDR2 YYREEE (reference sequence). Trimming shortened V by 4 bases and J by 1 base, and 16 bases separated the two germline ends. The CDR3 extends over 16 amino acids. Time point defined: blood 2 weeks post-SBRT. Treatment described: 15 Gy SBRT to primary tumor, nephrectomy 4 weeks later.

This receptor was taken from a woman in her sixties or seventies with renal cell carcinoma. The sample here was blood, taken from a patient whose treatment included radiotherapy and nephrectomy. This chain connects TRBV5-4 to TRBJ2-3; D remains ambiguous. In nucleotides, the CDR3 is TGTGCCAGCAGCCTGCGTCTCTCCTACCGCACAGATACGCAGTATTTT. Encoded protein: CASSLRLSYRTDTQYF.